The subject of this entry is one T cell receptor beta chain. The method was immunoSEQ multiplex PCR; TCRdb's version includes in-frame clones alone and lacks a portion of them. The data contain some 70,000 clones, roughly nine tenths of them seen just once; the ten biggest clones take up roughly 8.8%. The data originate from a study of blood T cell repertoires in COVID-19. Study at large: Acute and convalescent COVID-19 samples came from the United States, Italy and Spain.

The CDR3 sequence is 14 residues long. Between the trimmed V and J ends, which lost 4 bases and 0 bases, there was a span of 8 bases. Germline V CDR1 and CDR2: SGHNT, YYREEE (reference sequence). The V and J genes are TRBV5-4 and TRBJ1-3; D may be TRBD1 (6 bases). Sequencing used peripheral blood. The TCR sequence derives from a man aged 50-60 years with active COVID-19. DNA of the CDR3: TGTGCCAGCAGCCCGGACAGCTCTGGAAACACCATATATTTT. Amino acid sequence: CASSPDSSGNTIYF.